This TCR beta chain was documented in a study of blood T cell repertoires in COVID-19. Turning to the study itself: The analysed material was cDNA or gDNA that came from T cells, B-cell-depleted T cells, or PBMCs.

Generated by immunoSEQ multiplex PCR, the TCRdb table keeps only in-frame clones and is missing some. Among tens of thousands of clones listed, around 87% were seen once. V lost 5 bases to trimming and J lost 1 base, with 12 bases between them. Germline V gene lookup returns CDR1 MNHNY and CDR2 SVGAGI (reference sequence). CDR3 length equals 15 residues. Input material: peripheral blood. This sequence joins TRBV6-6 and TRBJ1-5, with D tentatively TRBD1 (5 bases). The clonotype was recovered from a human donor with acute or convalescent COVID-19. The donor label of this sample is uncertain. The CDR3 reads CASSPPQGSNQPQHF. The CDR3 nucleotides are TGTGCCAGCAGTCCTCCCCAGGGCAGCAATCAGCCCCAGCATTTT.